A selection of T cell receptor beta chains follows, all from one sample in a study of blood T cell repertoires in COVID-19. The assay was immunoSEQ multiplex PCR, and TCRdb's table has in-frame clones only and misses some. Of about 380,000 clones in the sample, around 90% were seen once. Sequencing was carried out using PBMCs or T cells enriched from blood (not recorded which). The receptors were sampled from a woman between 18 and 29 years old who had recovered from COVID-19. Both conserved end residues are part of each CDR3. The order of the fields is V gene, CDR3 protein.

V: TRBV3-1/TRBV3-2; CDR3: CASSHYLSSSGNTIYF
V: TRBV5-1; CDR3: CASSASKAGLENCNTGELFF
V: TRBV3-1/TRBV3-2; CDR3: CASSQARQGAAGANVLTF
V: TRBV9; CDR3: CASSVPTSGGAENEQFF
V: TRBV27; CDR3: CASSPTTKGREKLFF
V: TRBV19; CDR3: CASSTNKQGVNYGYTF
V: TRBV12-3/TRBV12-4; CDR3: CASSFRGGEKLFF
V: TRBV2; CDR3: CASSERAGEYEQYF
V: TRBV29-1; CDR3: CSVEKMEQGEFYGYTF
V: TRBV7-9; CDR3: CASSLFREDGYTF
V: TRBV4-2; CDR3: CASSQAPRGTGAISPLHF
V: TRBV7-9; CDR3: CASSFGAVSNSPLHF
V: TRBV28; CDR3: CASTQGLGGAFF